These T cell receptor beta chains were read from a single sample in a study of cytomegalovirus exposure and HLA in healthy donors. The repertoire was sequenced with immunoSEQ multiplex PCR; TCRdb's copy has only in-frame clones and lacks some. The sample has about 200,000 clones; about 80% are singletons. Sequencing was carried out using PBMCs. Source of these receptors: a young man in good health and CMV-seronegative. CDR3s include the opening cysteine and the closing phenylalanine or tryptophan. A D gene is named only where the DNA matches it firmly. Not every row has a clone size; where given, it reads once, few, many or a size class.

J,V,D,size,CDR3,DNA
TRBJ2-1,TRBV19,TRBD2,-,CASSIQRGSYNEQFF,TGTGCCAGTAGTATCCAGCGGGGCTCCTACAATGAGCAGTTCTTC
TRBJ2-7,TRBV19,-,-,CASTRTENEQYF,TGTGCCAGTACCCGAACGGAGAACGAGCAGTACTTC
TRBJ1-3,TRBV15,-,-,CATSRARQAQRVSGNTIYF,TGTGCCACCAGCAGAGCTCGACAGGCCCAGAGGGTTTCTGGAAACACCATATATTTT
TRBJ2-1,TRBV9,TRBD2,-,CASSVSGRAVLNEQFF,TGTGCCAGCAGCGTTAGCGGGAGGGCGGTTCTAAATGAGCAGTTCTTC
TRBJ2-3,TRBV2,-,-,CAGDSGTDTQYF,TGTGCCGGTGACAGCGGCACAGATACGCAGTATTTT
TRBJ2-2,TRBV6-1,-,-,CASSEDVGAGGELFF,TGTGCCAGCAGTGAAGATGTGGGCGCGGGCGGGGAGCTGTTTTTT
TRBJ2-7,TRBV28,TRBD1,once,CASTPGTDYEQYF,TGTGCCAGTACTCCCGGGACAGACTACGAGCAGTACTTC
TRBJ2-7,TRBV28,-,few,CASSPLYF,TGTGCCAGCAGCCCCCTCTACTTC
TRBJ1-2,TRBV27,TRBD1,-,CASSPQTGAGGYTF,TGTGCCAGCAGTCCGCAGACAGGGGCAGGGGGCTACACCTTC
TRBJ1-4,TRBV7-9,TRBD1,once,CASSFRATGAANEKLFF,TGTGCCAGCAGCTTTAGGGCCACAGGGGCTGCTAATGAAAAACTGTTTTTT
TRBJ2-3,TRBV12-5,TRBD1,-,CASGLDRVPTDTQYF,TGTGCTAGTGGTCTCGACAGGGTCCCCACAGATACGCAGTATTTT
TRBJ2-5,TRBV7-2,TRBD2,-,CASGRLAGVGQETQYF,TGTGCCAGCGGTAGACTAGCGGGAGTGGGGCAGGAGACCCAGTACTTC
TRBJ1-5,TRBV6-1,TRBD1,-,CASFDRAAQPQHF,TGTGCCAGCTTTGACAGGGCAGCTCAGCCCCAGCATTTT
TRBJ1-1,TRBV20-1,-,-,CSAPQNTEAFF,TGCAGTGCTCCCCAAAACACTGAAGCTTTCTTT
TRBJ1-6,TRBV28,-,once,CASRLSEVAPLHF,TGTGCCAGCCGGCTGAGCGAAGTGGCACCCCTCCACTTT
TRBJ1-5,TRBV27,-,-,CASSLLGAGVQPQHF,TGTGCCAGCAGTTTATTGGGGGCTGGAGTTCAGCCCCAGCATTTT
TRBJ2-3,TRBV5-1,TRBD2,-,CASSGSGSTDTQYF,TGCGCCAGCAGCGGTAGCGGGAGTACAGATACGCAGTATTTT
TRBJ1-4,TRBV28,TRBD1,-,CASSLAGQGGLEKLFF,TGTGCCAGCAGTTTAGCCGGACAGGGAGGGTTGGAAAAACTGTTTTTT
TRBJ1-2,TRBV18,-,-,CASSPDTSYGYTF,TGTGCCAGCTCACCCGACACCTCCTATGGCTACACCTTC
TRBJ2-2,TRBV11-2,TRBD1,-,CASSVVKGAPGELFF,TGTGCCAGCAGCGTCGTGAAGGGGGCACCCGGGGAGCTGTTTTTT
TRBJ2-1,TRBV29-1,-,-,CSALGGESYNEQFF,TGCAGCGCCCTGGGGGGAGAGTCCTACAATGAGCAGTTCTTC
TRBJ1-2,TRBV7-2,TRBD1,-,CASSLGQGLVYGYTF,TGTGCCAGCAGCTTGGGACAGGGGTTAGTCTATGGCTACACCTTC
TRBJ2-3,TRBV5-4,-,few,CASSLRRQSTDTQYF,TGTGCCAGCAGCTTGCGCAGGCAAAGCACAGATACGCAGTATTTT
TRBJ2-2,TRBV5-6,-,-,CASSLYAGLITGELFF,TGTGCCAGCAGCTTGTACGCAGGGCTTATCACCGGGGAGCTGTTTTTT
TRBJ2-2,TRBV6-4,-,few,CASSDSQGNTGELFF,TGTGCCAGCAGTGACTCCCAGGGAAACACCGGGGAGCTGTTTTTT
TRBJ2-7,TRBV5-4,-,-,CASSPDPTFPYEQYF,TGTGCCAGCAGCCCAGACCCGACTTTTCCATACGAGCAGTACTTC
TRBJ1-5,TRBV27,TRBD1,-,CASSSSDREAQHF,TGTGCCAGCAGCTCCTCGGACAGGGAGGCCCAGCATTTT
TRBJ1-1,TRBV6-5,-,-,CASSEQGNTEAFF,TGTGCCAGCAGTGAGCAGGGGAACACTGAAGCTTTCTTT
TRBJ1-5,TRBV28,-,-,CASSLQGQPQHF,TGTGCCAGCAGTCTCCAGGGTCAGCCCCAGCATTTT
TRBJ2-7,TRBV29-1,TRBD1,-,CSVGDSTYEQYF,TGCAGCGTCGGGGACAGTACCTACGAGCAGTACTTC
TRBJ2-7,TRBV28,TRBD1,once,CASMDRSNYEQYF,TGTGCCAGCATGGACAGGAGTAACTACGAGCAGTACTTC
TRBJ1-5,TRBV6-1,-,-,CASSEDGGSAPQPQHF,TGTGCCAGCAGTGAAGATGGGGGCTCGGCTCCTCAGCCCCAGCATTTT
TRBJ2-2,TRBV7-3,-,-,CASSTDSTGELFF,TGTGCCAGCAGCACGGACAGCACCGGGGAGCTGTTTTTT
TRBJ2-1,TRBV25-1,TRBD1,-,CASSDPGTGPEGNEQFF,TGTGCCAGCAGTGACCCCGGGACAGGCCCCGAAGGCAATGAGCAGTTCTTC
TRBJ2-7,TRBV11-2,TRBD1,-,CASSRTTGNGLDSYEQYF,TGTGCCAGCAGCCGTACGACAGGGAATGGCCTCGACAGCTACGAGCAGTACTTC
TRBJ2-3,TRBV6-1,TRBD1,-,CASSRGQGITDTQYF,TGTGCCAGCAGTCGGGGACAGGGGATTACAGATACGCAGTATTTT
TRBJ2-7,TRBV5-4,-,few,CASTIDPGLGFEQYF,TGTGCCAGCACCATTGACCCGGGACTCGGCTTCGAGCAGTACTTC
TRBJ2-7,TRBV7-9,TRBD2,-,CASSSGLAEIYEQYF,TGTGCCAGCAGCTCCGGACTAGCGGAGATCTACGAGCAGTACTTC
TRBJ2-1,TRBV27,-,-,CASSFVAGPYNEQFF,TGTGCCAGCAGTTTTGTTGCGGGTCCATACAATGAGCAGTTCTTC
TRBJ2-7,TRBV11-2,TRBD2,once,CASSPRTSETLYEQYF,TGTGCCAGCAGCCCCAGGACTAGCGAGACCCTTTACGAGCAGTACTTC
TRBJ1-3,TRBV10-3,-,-,CAITSLQLTNTIYF,TGTGCCATCACAAGCTTACAGCTTACGAACACCATATATTTT
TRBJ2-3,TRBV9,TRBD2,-,CASSPTSGRTDTQYF,TGTGCCAGCAGCCCCACTAGCGGACGCACAGATACGCAGTATTTT
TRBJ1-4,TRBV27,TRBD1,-,CASSFWPNDRESTGNEKLFF,TGTGCCAGCAGTTTTTGGCCCAATGACAGGGAATCGACCGGGAATGAAAAACTGTTTTTT
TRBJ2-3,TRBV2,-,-,CASSGRGRRTRTDTQYF,TGTGCCAGCAGTGGCCGGGGGAGACGGACCCGCACAGATACGCAGTATTTT
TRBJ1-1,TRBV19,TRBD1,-,CASSQGQGTPSAEAFF,TGTGCCAGTAGTCAAGGACAGGGCACCCCATCAGCTGAAGCTTTCTTT
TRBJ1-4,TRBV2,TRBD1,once,CASSDSGQLNEKLFF,TGTGCCAGCAGTGATTCGGGACAGCTTAATGAAAAACTGTTTTTT
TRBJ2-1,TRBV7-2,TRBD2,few,CASSLLAGGTFNEQFF,TGTGCCAGCAGCTTACTAGCGGGAGGGACGTTCAATGAGCAGTTCTTC
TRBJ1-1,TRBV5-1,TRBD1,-,CASSLRTGSRTEAFF,TGCGCCAGCAGCCTTCGGACAGGGTCAAGAACTGAAGCTTTCTTT
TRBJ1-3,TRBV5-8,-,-,CASSLFSGSGNTIYF,TGTGCCAGCAGCTTGTTCTCAGGCTCTGGAAACACCATATATTTT
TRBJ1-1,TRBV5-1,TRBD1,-,CASSRDSSMNTEAFF,TGCGCCAGCAGCCGGGACAGCAGCATGAACACTGAAGCTTTCTTT
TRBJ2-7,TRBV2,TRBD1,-,CASREQPGDRGRGQYF,TGTGCCAGCAGGGAACAACCTGGGGACAGGGGTAGAGGGCAGTACTTC